A selection of T cell receptor beta chains follows, all from one sample in a study of control samples from healthy donors and cancer patients. Measured with immunoSEQ multiplex PCR; TCRdb has only the in-frame clones, and not every one. The sample shows 70,000 to 95,000 clones, approximately 90% of them seen only once. Sequenced: blood. These receptors were collected from a woman in her twenties or thirties in good health. CDR3s include the opening cysteine and the closing phenylalanine or tryptophan. A D gene is named only where the DNA matches it firmly. The size field is filled for only some rows; it gives once, few, many or a size class.

size,V,J,D,DNA,CDR3
once,TRBV7-9,TRBJ1-1,TRBD1,TGTGCCAGCAGCTTTCAGGGGGCGAGGAACACTGAAGCTTTCTTT,CASSFQGARNTEAFF
-,TRBV10-1,TRBJ1-5,TRBD1,TGCGCCAGCAGTGAGACAGGGGGCCAGCCCCAGCATTTT,CASSETGGQPQHF
-,TRBV6-6,TRBJ2-7,TRBD1,TGTGCCAGTATGACTCAGACAGGGGGCTACGAGCAGTACTTC,CASMTQTGGYEQYF
-,TRBV6-5,TRBJ1-2,-,TGTGCCAGCAACAACGAACGGGGCTCGGGGGGCTACACCTTC,CASNNERGSGGYTF
once,TRBV9,TRBJ2-2,TRBD1,TGTGCCAGCAGCTTCGGACAGGGGGCTTCAGTCGGGGAGCTGTTTTTT,CASSFGQGASVGELFF
-,TRBV28,TRBJ1-4,-,TGTGCCAGCAGTCACCGGACCGTTGAGAGGGCCTTTACTAATGAAAAACTGTTTTTT,CASSHRTVERAFTNEKLFF
-,TRBV4-2,TRBJ2-1,-,TGTGCCAGCAGCCAAGATATGTCGGGCGGCTCCTACAATGAGCAGTTCTTC,CASSQDMSGGSYNEQFF
-,TRBV18,TRBJ2-7,-,TGTGCCAGCTCACCCCTGACCGTAAGCTCCTACGAGCAGTACTTC,CASSPLTVSSYEQYF
-,TRBV6-2/TRBV6-3,TRBJ1-6,-,TGTGCCAGCAGTTTTACAGGGACTTCCTCACCCCTCCACTTT,CASSFTGTSSPLHF
-,TRBV9,TRBJ2-7,TRBD2,TGTGCCAGCAGCGTAGACGGCGGGAGGCCCTACGAGCAGTACTTC,CASSVDGGRPYEQYF
-,TRBV10-3,TRBJ1-5,TRBD1,TGTGTCATCAGGGGGGGCAGGGAAGACCAGCCCCAGCATTTT,CVIRGGREDQPQHF
-,TRBV18,TRBJ1-1,-,TGTGCCAGCTCACGGCCATCGGGCGCGAACACTGAAGCTTTCTTT,CASSRPSGANTEAFF
-,TRBV6-2/TRBV6-3,TRBJ1-2,-,TGTGCCAGCAGTGCCCCGGGCAAATATGGCTACACCTTC,CASSAPGKYGYTF
-,TRBV5-4,TRBJ2-7,-,TGTGCCAGCAGCTCCTCGGACGAGCAGTACTTC,CASSSSDEQYF
-,TRBV19,TRBJ2-3,TRBD1,TGTGCCAGTAGTTCCTGGACAGGAGACACAGATACGCAGTATTTT,CASSSWTGDTDTQYF
few,TRBV2,TRBJ2-2,TRBD2,TGTGCCAGCAGTAGGACTAGCGGAAACACCGGGGAGCTGTTTTTT,CASSRTSGNTGELFF
-,TRBV6-5,TRBJ1-3,TRBD1,TGTGCCAGCAGACGGACAGGGTCTGGAAACACCATATATTTT,CASRRTGSGNTIYF
-,TRBV5-1,TRBJ1-4,-,TGCGCCAGCAGCTCCGGTTCTGGTCGGAATGAAAAACTGTTTTTT,CASSSGSGRNEKLFF
-,TRBV5-1,TRBJ2-7,TRBD1,TGCGCCAGCAGGGAAACGGGACAGGGGGCATCCGAGCAGTACTTC,CASRETGQGASEQYF
-,TRBV7-9,TRBJ2-7,-,TGTGCCAGCAGCCCCCCCGCCCGGGGCTCCTACGAGCAGTACTTC,CASSPPARGSYEQYF
-,TRBV6-6,TRBJ1-1,TRBD1,TGTGCCAGCAGTTATGGACAGGGGTCTGTTAACACTGAAGCTTTCTTT,CASSYGQGSVNTEAFF
-,TRBV5-4,TRBJ2-6,-,TGTGCCAGCAGCTTGGTTGGGGCCAACGTCCTGACTTTC,CASSLVGANVLTF
-,TRBV30,TRBJ1-1,-,TGTGCCTGGAGAAGGGGGGGAACAGGGTACACTGAAGCTTTCTTT,CAWRRGGTGYTEAFF